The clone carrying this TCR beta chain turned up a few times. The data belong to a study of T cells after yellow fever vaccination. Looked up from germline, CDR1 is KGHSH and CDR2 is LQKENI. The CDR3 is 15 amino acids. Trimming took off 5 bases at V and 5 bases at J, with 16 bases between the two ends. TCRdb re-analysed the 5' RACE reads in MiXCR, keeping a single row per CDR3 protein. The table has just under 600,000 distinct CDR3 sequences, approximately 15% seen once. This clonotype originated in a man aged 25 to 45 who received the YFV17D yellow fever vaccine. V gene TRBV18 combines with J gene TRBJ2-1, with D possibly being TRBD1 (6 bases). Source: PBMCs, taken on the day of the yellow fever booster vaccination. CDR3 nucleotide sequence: TGTGCCAGCTCAGCGGAGTCCGGGACAAACAATGAGCAGTTCTTC. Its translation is CASSAESGTNNEQFF.